The present entry profiles one T cell receptor (beta chain) with its context. The antigen remains unidentified. These data originate in a study of T-cell memory formation after mild COVID-19. Using constant-segment primers, 5'RACE produced TCR alpha and TCR beta cDNA libraries carrying sample barcodes and UMIs. TCRdb recomputed calls from the 5' RACE reads with MiXCR, one row per CDR3 protein. The top ten hold roughly 21% of the sample, which has roughly 400,000 distinct CDR3 sequences, about 15% seen once. V dropped 5 bases and J dropped 2; count of bases not matched to a gene: 9. CDR1 SGHAT and CDR2 FQNNGV come from the germline V gene. The CDR3 sequence is 17 residues long. Study results and limitations: In second-wave clones peaking day 37, SARS-CoV-2 specificity remained unconfirmed. Among contracting clones, CD4+ were mainly CM/EM and CD8+ enriched in EMRA.

The genes are TRBV11-2 and TRBJ2-3; 11 bases are a match to TRBD2. The sample comprised PBMCs or a T cell subset sorted from them (not recorded which). The receptor was derived from a man aged 18 to 29 who had mild COVID-19 (a few samples of this study predate the infection). Cell type and time point are not known. The CDR3 nucleotides are TGTGCCAGCAGCGTGACACGACTAGCGGGGATCACAGATACGCAGTATTTT. Its translation: CASSVTRLAGITDTQYF.